This TCR beta chain came from a study of technical replicates of blood from several donors. Some clones are missing from TCRdb's copy, which holds only in-frame ones; the method was immunoSEQ multiplex PCR. The sample comprises almost 90,000 clones, about 94% of which are singletons, and 0.2% to 0.25% rests with the top ten. Germline trimming cut 2 bases from V and 12 bases from J; bases unmatched to any gene: 3. The V gene's germline CDR1 is MNHEY and CDR2 SVGAGI. This CDR3 contains 12 residues. This rearrangement joins TRBV6-5 to TRBJ2-1, with 8 bases identical to TRBD2. This receptor was obtained from a human donor in good health. The sequenced material came from T cells isolated from PBMCs. The CDR3 region is CASSYGSGGQFF. Here the CDR3 DNA reads TGTGCCAGCAGTTACGGGAGCGGGGGGCAGTTCTTC.